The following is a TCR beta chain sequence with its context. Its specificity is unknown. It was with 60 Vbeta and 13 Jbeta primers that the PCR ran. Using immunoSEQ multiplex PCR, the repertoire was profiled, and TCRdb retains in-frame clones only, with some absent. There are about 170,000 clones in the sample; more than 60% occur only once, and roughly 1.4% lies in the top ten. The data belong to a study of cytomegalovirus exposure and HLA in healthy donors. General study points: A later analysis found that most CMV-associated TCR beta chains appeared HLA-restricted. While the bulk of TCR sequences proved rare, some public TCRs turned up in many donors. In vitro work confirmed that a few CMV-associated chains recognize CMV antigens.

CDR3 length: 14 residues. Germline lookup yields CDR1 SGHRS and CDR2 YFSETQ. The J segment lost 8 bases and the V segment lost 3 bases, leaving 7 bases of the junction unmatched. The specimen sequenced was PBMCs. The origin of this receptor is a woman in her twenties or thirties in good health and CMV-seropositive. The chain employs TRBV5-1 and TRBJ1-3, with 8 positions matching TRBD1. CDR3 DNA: TGCGCCAGCAGCTCCAGGGGGCAGGGAGACACCATATATTTT. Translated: CASSSRGQGDTIYF. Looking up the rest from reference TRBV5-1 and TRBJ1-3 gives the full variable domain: KAGVTQTPRYLIKTRGQQVTLSCSPISGHRSVSWYQQTPGQGLQFLFEYFSETQRNKGNFPGRFSGRQFSNSRSEMNVSTLELGDSALYLCASSSRGQGDTIYFGEGSWLTVV.